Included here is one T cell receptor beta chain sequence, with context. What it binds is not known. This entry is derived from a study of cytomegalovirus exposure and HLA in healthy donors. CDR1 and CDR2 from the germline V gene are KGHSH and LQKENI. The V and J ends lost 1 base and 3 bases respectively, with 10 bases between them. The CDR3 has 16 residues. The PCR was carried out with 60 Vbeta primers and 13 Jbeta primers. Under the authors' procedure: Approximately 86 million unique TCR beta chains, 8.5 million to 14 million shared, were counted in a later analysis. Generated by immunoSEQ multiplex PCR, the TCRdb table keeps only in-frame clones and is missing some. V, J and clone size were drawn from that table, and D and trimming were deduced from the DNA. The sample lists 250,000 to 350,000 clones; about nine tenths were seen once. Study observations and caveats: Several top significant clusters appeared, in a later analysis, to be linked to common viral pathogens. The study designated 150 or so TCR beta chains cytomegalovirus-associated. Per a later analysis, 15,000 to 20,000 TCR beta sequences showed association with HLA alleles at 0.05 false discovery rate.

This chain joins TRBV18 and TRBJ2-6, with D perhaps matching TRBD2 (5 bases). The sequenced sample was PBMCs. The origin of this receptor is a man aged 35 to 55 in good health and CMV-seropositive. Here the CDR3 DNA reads TGTGCCAGCTCACCACTAACGGGGTTTGGGGCCAACGTCCTGACTTTC. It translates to CASSPLTGFGANVLTF.